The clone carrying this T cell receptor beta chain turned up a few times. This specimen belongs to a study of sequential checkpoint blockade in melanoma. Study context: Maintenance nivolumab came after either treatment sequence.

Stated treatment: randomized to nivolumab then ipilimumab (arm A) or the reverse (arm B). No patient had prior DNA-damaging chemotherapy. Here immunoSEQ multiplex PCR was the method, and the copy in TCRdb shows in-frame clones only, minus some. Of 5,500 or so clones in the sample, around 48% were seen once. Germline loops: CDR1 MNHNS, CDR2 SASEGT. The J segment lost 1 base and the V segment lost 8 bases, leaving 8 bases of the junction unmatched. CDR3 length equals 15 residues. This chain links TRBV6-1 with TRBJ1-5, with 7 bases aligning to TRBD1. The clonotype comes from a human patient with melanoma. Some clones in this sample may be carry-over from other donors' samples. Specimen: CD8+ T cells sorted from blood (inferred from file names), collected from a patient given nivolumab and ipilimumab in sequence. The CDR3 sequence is CASETTGSSNQPQHF. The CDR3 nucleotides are TGTGCCAGCGAGACGACAGGGAGCAGCAATCAGCCCCAGCATTTT.